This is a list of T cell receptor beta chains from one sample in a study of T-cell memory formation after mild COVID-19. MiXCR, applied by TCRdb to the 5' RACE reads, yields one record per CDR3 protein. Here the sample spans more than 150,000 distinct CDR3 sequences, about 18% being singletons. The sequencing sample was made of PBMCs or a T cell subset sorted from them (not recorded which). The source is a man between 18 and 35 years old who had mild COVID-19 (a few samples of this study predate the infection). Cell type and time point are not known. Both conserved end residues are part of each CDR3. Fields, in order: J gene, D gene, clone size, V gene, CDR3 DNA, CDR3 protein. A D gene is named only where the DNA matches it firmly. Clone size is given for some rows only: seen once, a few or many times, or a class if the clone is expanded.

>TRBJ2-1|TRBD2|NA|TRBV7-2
TGTGCCAGCAGCTTAGTGGCGGGGGTCTGGAATGAGCAGTTCTTC
CASSLVAGVWNEQFF
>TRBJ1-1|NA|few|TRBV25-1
TGTGCCAGCAGTGAATGGGTGAACACTGAAGCTTTCTTT
CASSEWVNTEAFF
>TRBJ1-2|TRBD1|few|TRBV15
TGTGCCACCAGCAGAGATCAGGGGGACTATGGCTACACCTTC
CATSRDQGDYGYTF
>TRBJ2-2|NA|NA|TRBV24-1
TGTGCCACAACAGGGACCACGAACACCGGGGAGCTGTTTTTT
CATTGTTNTGELFF
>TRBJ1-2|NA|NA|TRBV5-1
TGCGCCAGCGCGGTCGACAGGACAGTCTATGGCTACACCTTC
CASAVDRTVYGYTF
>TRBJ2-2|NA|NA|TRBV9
TGTGCCAGCAGCGTAGGCGTCTTTTCCACCGGGGAGCTGTTTTTT
CASSVGVFSTGELFF
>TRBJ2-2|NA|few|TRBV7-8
TGTGCCAGCAGCAACAACGACAGGGAGGTAGTGGCCGGGGAGCTGTTTTTT
CASSNNDREVVAGELFF
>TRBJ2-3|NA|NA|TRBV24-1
TGTGCCACCAGTGGGAACAGGGAAACAGATACGCAGTATTTT
CATSGNRETDTQYF
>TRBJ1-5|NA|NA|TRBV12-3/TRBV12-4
TGTGCCAGCAGTTTTAACGGATATCAGCCCCAGCATTTT
CASSFNGYQPQHF
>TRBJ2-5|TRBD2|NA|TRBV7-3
TGTGCCAGCAGCTTAAGCGGGGGGGCTAGTACCGGGGAGACCCAGTACTTC
CASSLSGGASTGETQYF
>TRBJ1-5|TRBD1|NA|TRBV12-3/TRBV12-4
TGTGCCAGCAGAGCCGGGACAGGGATTTTTGGGCCCCAGCATTTT
CASRAGTGIFGPQHF
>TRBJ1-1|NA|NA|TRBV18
TGTGCCAGCTCACCACCCCTCGGGAACACTGAAGCTTTCTTT
CASSPPLGNTEAFF
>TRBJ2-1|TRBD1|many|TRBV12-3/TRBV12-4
TGTGCCAGCACCCTAGGGACAGGGAACAATGAGCAGTTCTTC
CASTLGTGNNEQFF
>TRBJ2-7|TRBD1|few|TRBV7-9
TGTGCCAGCAGCTTAGCGGGGACAGCGGACGAGCAGTACTTC
CASSLAGTADEQYF
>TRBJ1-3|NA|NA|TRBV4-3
TGCGCCAGCAGCCAAGCACCCCAACCCGGCTCTGGAAACACCATATATTTT
CASSQAPQPGSGNTIYF
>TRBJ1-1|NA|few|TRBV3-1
TGTGCCAGCAGCCAATTCCCCGCCCCAGGCACTGAAGCTTTCTTT
CASSQFPAPGTEAFF
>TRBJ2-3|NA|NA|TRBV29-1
TGCAGCGTTGGGGGGCAGGCGGATACGCAGTATTTT
CSVGGQADTQYF
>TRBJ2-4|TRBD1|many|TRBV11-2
TGTGCCAGCAGCCCAAACCCATCGGGACAGGGCGTAGTCGGGCACTTC
CASSPNPSGQGVVGHF
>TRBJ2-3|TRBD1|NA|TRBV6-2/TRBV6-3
TGTGCCAGCAAAAAAGACAGGGCATCCGGAGATACGCAGTATTTT
CASKKDRASGDTQYF
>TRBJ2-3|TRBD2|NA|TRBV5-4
TGTGCCAGCAGCTCTGAAGCGGGGGGGCCCTCAGATACGCAGTATTTT
CASSSEAGGPSDTQYF
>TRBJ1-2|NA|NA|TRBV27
TGTGCCAGCAGTTTCGAGATGAGCTATGGCTACACCTTC
CASSFEMSYGYTF
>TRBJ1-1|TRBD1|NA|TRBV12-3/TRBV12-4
TGTGCCAGCAGTCTCTGGGACAGGGGGCAGACTGAAGCTTTCTTT
CASSLWDRGQTEAFF
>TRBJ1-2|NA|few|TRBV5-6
TGTGCCAGCAGCTTGGAAGTACCCGAGAGGGGCTACACCTTC
CASSLEVPERGYTF
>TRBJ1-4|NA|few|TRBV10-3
TGTGCCATCAGGCAGACAGATAATGAAAAACTGTTTTTT
CAIRQTDNEKLFF
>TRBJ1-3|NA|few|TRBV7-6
TGTGCCAGCAGCGTGGCCAGTTTCTCTGGAAACACCATATATTTT
CASSVASFSGNTIYF
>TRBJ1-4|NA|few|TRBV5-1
TGCGCCAGCAGCTTAAGCGGGACCACTGAGGAAAAACTGTTTTTT
CASSLSGTTEEKLFF
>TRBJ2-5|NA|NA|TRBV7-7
TGTGCTAGCAGCCCGATTAGTGGGGAAGAGACCCAGTACTTC
CASSPISGEETQYF